This passage covers 21 T cell receptor beta chains from one sample sequenced in a study of shared clonotypes between healthy human individuals. Only in-frame clones appear in the TCRdb table, and some are missing; sequencing was by immunoSEQ multiplex PCR. The sample lists 2 million to 2.5 million clones, around 92% seen once, with 0.37% in the top ten. The sequenced sample was naive CD4+ T cells from PBMCs. Subset reported: CD45RA+ positively selected. Receptors originate from a man younger than 35 in good health. Some clones in this sample may be carry-over from other donors' samples.

The chain has TRBV6-6 and TRBJ2-3; D unresolved. The CDR3 runs to 15 residues. The germline V and J ends were trimmed by 5 bases and 2 bases, with 14 bases remaining between them. CDR1 and CDR2 from the germline V gene are MNHNY and SVGAGI (reference sequence). The CDR3, as DNA: TGTGCCAGCAGTCTCGACCACACCTTCACAGATACGCAGTATTTT. This codes for CASSLDHTFTDTQYF.

The CDR3 sequence is CASSYSGGRPSHEQYF. CDR3 in DNA: TGTGCCAGCAGTTACAGCGGGGGGCGACCATCCCACGAGCAGTACTTC. V gene TRBV6-6 combines with J gene TRBJ2-7, with 9 bases identical to TRBD2. V shed 2 bases, J shed 5 bases, and the junction held 10 bases outside the gene matches. Looked up from germline, CDR1 is MNHNY and CDR2 is SVGAGI (reference sequence). The CDR3 has 16 residues.

This clone was recorded once. Written as DNA, the CDR3 is TGTGCCAGCAGATCCCCTGGTAGGGAACCCTACGAGCAGTACTTC. It is translated as CASRSPGREPYEQYF. The chain links TRBV7-9 to TRBJ2-7, with D hard to call. Germline values: CDR1 SEHNR, CDR2 FQNEAQ (reference sequence). Trimming took off 6 bases at V and 2 bases at J, with 17 bases between the two ends. The CDR3 totals 15 residues. The whole variable domain, filled in from reference TRBV7-9 and TRBJ2-7, reads DTGVSQNPRHKITKRGQNVTFRCDPISEHNRLYWYRQTLGQGPEFLTYFQNEAQLEKSRLLSDRFSAERPKGSFSTLEIQRTEQGDSAMYLCASRSPGREPYEQYFGPGTRLTVT.

The V and J genes are TRBV14 and TRBJ2-5, with D possibly matching TRBD2 (6 bases). Germline V gene lookup returns CDR1 SGHDN and CDR2 FVKESK. V lost 3 bases and J lost 4, with 18 bases in between. The length of the CDR3 is 16 residues. The CDR3 is CASSQGWTWGGETQYF. In DNA form, the CDR3 reads TGTGCCAGCAGCCAGGGCTGGACCTGGGGAGGAGAGACCCAGTACTTC.

The chain is built from TRBV11-3 and TRBJ2-2; D may be TRBD1 or TRBD2 (5 bases each). Germline V lookup: CDR1 SGHNT, CDR2 YENEEA. The CDR3 length is 15 residues. Trimming removed 2 bases at V and 5 bases at J, with 12 bases between. DNA for the CDR3: TGTGCCAGCAGCTTATCCGGGACGCCAACCGGGGAGCTGTTTTTT. Translation gives CASSLSGTPTGELFF. The entire variable domain, with the rest obtained from reference TRBV11-3 and TRBJ2-2, is as follows: EAGVVQSPRYKIIEKKQPVAFWCNPISGHNTLYWYLQNLGQGPELLIRYENEEAVDDSQLPKDRFSAERLKGVDSTLKIQPAELGDSAVYLCASSLSGTPTGELFFGEGSRLTVL.

The chain joins TRBV11-1 to TRBJ2-3; the D gene is possibly TRBD2 (6 bases). The CDR3 sequence is 15 residues long. The germline V gene has CDR1 SGHAT and CDR2 FQDESV (reference sequence). Trimming removed 5 bases at V and 5 bases at J, with 17 bases between. The CDR3 loop is CASSRDFSWGDTQYF. The CDR3 DNA reads TGTGCCAGCAGCCGGGACTTCAGCTGGGGAGATACGCAGTATTTT.

The CDR3 sequence: CASSSPPITDTQYF. The CDR3 DNA sequence: TGTGCCAGCAGTTCCCCACCAATCACAGATACGCAGTATTTT. The chain is built from TRBV6-6 and TRBJ2-3, with D unresolved. The CDR3 is 14 amino acids. Trimming shortened V by 4 bases and J by 2 bases, and 10 bases separated the two germline ends. Germline CDR1 reads MNHNY; CDR2 reads SVGAGI (reference sequence).

This chain connects TRBV4-1 to TRBJ1-3; tentatively, D is TRBD1 (6 bases). Trimming removed 5 bases at V and 2 bases at J, with 16 bases between. Looked up from germline, CDR1 is MGHRA and CDR2 is YSYEKL. The CDR3 runs 16 residues. CDR3 coding DNA: TGCGCCAGCAGCACGGGGGGGACATCCCCTGGAAACACCATATATTTT. Encoded protein: CASSTGGTSPGNTIYF.

This sequence joins TRBV18 and TRBJ2-7; either TRBD1 or TRBD2 may fit D (5 bases each). Trimming shortened V by 3 bases and J by 5 bases, and 14 bases separated the two germline ends. This CDR3 has 14 residues. Germline CDR1 is KGHSH and CDR2 is LQKENI. CDR3 sequence reads: CASSPAPGAHEQYF. CDR3 sequence (DNA): TGTGCCAGCTCACCGGCGCCCGGGGCCCACGAGCAGTACTTC.

The chain has TRBV4-1 and TRBJ2-7; D is tentatively TRBD1 or TRBD2 (5 bases each). Germline V gene sequence: CDR1 MGHRA, CDR2 YSYEKL. The CDR3 length is 14 residues. Trimming left V 4 bases short and J 3 bases short, with 13 bases between. CDR3 sequence: CASSPYLGGYEQYF. As DNA, the CDR3 is TGCGCCAGCAGCCCCTACCTTGGGGGCTACGAGCAGTACTTC.

The chain is built from TRBV10-3 and TRBJ2-7; 10 bases agree with TRBD2. Germline V gene lookup returns CDR1 ENHRY and CDR2 SYGVKD. CDR3 size: 15 residues. The V gene end was trimmed by 3 bases and the J gene end by 4 bases; junction bases not matched to a gene: 6. Here the CDR3 DNA reads TGTGCCATCAGTGATCGGACTAGCGGCTTATACGAGCAGTACTTC. Its protein product is CAISDRTSGLYEQYF.

This sequence joins TRBV9 and TRBJ1-2; no firm D call. Deletions cut 0 bases from V and 7 bases from J, with 7 bases between. The CDR3 covers 12 residues. Looked up from germline, CDR1 is SGDLS and CDR2 is YYNGEE. CDR3 nucleotides: TGTGCCAGCAGCGTAGGCCCATCTGGCTACACCTTC. The encoded protein is CASSVGPSGYTF.

As for this clone: Other DNA variants within this sample encode the same CDR3. The chain carries TRBV18 and TRBJ2-3; 7 nucleotides agree with TRBD2. V lost 3 bases, J lost 0 bases, and 3 bases stayed unmatched. Per germline, CDR1 KGHSH and CDR2 LQKENI. This CDR3 comprises 15 residues. The CDR3 DNA is TGTGCCAGCTCACCCCTAGCGGCTAGCACAGATACGCAGTATTTT. Its translation: CASSPLAASTDTQYF.

Points on this clone: Other nucleotide sequences from this sample produce the same CDR3. V usage is TRBV18 and J usage is TRBJ1-1; the D is unclear. V was cut by 6 bases and J by 4 bases, with 15 bases left in between. The germline V gene encodes CDR1 KGHSH and CDR2 LQKENI. CDR3 length: 14 residues. CDR3 nucleotides: TGTGCCAGCTCGCCAGGCCCCGGGAGCACTGAAGCTTTCTTT. It encodes CASSPGPGSTEAFF.

The chain uses TRBV7-2 and TRBJ2-3, with D possibly TRBD2 on 5 matching bases. Per germline, CDR1 SGHTA and CDR2 FQGNSA. V was shortened by 0 bases and J by 4 bases, with 11 bases between the two germline ends. This CDR3 spans 15 amino acids. The CDR3 here is CASSLARARPDTQYF. CDR3 nucleotides: TGTGCCAGCAGCTTAGCGCGGGCGCGTCCAGATACGCAGTATTTT.

J is TRBJ2-1 and V is TRBV28, with 11 positions matching TRBD1. The CDR3 runs to 15 residues. The junction had 7 bases not matched to a gene; V was cut back by 6 bases and J by 6 bases. CDR1 MDHEN and CDR2 SYDVKM come from the germline V gene. The CDR3 loop reads CASSPTDRGRNEQFF. In nucleotides, the CDR3 is TGTGCCAGCAGCCCCACGGACAGGGGGCGCAATGAGCAGTTCTTC.

This chain joins TRBV5-1 and TRBJ2-7; unclear D gene. The CDR3 is made up of 16 amino acids. Germline V gives CDR1 SGHRS, CDR2 YFSETQ. V was pared by 1 base and J by 4 bases, with 18 bases between. The chain's CDR3 is CASSLYSGPAVYEQYF. The CDR3 DNA is TGCGCCAGCAGCTTGTATTCAGGCCCGGCCGTATACGAGCAGTACTTC.

V and J are TRBV7-2 and TRBJ1-2; D call uncertain. The CDR3 runs to 13 residues. V lost 6 bases to trimming and J lost 8 bases, with 16 bases between them. Germline CDR1 reads SGHTA; CDR2 reads FQGNSA. CDR3 DNA sequence: TGTGCCAGCAGGCTACGAAGGGAGGAAGGCTACACCTTC. Protein sequence: CASRLRREEGYTF.

Remarks on this clone: The sample contains more than one DNA sequence encoding this CDR3. In DNA, the CDR3 is TGTGCCACCAGCAGAGATTGGGACAGTCAAGAGACCCAGTACTTC. As protein: CATSRDWDSQETQYF. V is TRBV15 and J is TRBJ2-5; 7 bases are a match to TRBD1. The junction had 3 bases not matched to a gene; V was cut back by 0 bases and J by 2 bases. The CDR3 has 15 amino acids. Germline assignment: CDR1 LNHNV and CDR2 YYDKDF (reference sequence).

This sequence joins TRBV18 and TRBJ1-3; TRBD1 agrees at 8 bases. Germline-derived CDR1 and CDR2 are KGHSH and LQKENI. After removal of 3 bases from V and 8 bases from J, the junction contained 6 bases not matched to a gene. This CDR3 contains 14 residues. As DNA, the CDR3 is TGTGCCAGCTCACCCACCAGGGGGCAGGACACCATATATTTT. Amino acids: CASSPTRGQDTIYF.

This chain joins TRBV9 and TRBJ2-1; D not certain. The CDR3 is made up of 12 amino acids. Deletions cut 3 bases from V and 8 bases from J, with 9 bases between. CDR1 is SGDLS and CDR2 is YYNGEE in the germline V gene. CDR3 region: CASSDSRHEQFF. Written as DNA, the CDR3 is TGTGCCAGCAGCGACAGCCGCCATGAGCAGTTCTTC.